The clone carrying this TCR beta chain was detected a few times. Its antigen remains unidentified. The sequenced fragment ends 3 residues before the CDR3 boundary, so the rest is inferred from the germline J gene. Produced via immunoSEQ multiplex PCR; TCRdb's table is partial and in-frame only. The data list about 44,000 clones, none observed once; 8% to 13% falls to the top ten. Germline V gene lookup returns CDR1 SGHVS and CDR2 FNYEAQ. J was trimmed by 3 bases and V by 1 base; bases with no gene match: 8. The CDR3 extends over 16 amino acids. The sample is drawn from a study of T cell clonality in common variable immunodeficiency. General study findings and limits: In common variable immunodeficiency, TCR beta chains reportedly carried fewer deletions and N-nucleotide insertions. CVID subjects had higher TCRbeta clonality than healthy controls, most marked in about a third. T cell subpopulation sequencing would be needed to explain CVID clonality.

This rearrangement joins TRBV7-6 to TRBJ2-7; 8 positions agree with TRBD2. The sequence came from a person between 18 and 75 years old in good health. Source material: peripheral blood mononuclear cells. CDR3 protein: CASSLVGSGGVYEQYF. The sequenced part of the CDR3 DNA is TGTGCCAGCAGCTTAGTAGGGAGCGGGGGTGTCTACGAG.